Below, 32 T cell receptor beta chains from the same sample are listed, as sequenced in a study of T cells expressing NK-cell markers. TCRdb reanalyzed the 5' RACE reads, giving one entry per CDR3 protein sequence and no DNA. Its listing shows fewer than 400,000 distinct CDR3 sequences. Sequenced sample: blood T cells: a sorted CD56 or NKG2C T cell subset, CD4+ or CD8+ T cells, or bulk PBMC T cells (not recorded which). These receptors were taken from a woman between 45 and 60 years old in good health.

V is TRBV10-1 and J is TRBJ2-5; lacking DNA, the TRBD2 call made by TCRdb goes unchecked. CDR1 WNHNN and CDR2 SYGVQD come from the germline V gene (reference sequence). This CDR3 region has 16 residues. CDR3 amino acids: CASSRGLAGESETQYF.

This chain links TRBV5-1 with TRBJ2-1. The CDR3 loop spans 15 amino acids. Germline V gene sequence: CDR1 SGHRS, CDR2 YFSETQ. The CDR3 sequence is CASSSTGATYNEQFF.

The chain joins TRBV6-5 to TRBJ2-3; TCRdb lists TRBD2, though no DNA is available to test this call. From germline, CDR1 is MNHEY and CDR2 SVGAGI. CDR3 size: 15 residues. The CDR3: CASSSSSGRADTQYF.

The rearrangement joins TRBV5-1 to TRBJ2-1; TCRdb proposes TRBD2, but this gene call is untestable without DNA. Per the germline V gene, CDR1 is SGHRS and CDR2 is YFSETQ. This CDR3 has 14 amino acids. This CDR3 is CASSTGRARNEQFF.

CDR3: CASSRSGGAINSPLHF. V and J are TRBV14 and TRBJ1-6. This CDR3 has 16 amino acids. CDR1 is SGHDN and CDR2 is FVKESK in the germline V gene.

This chain connects TRBV20-1 to TRBJ2-3; TCRdb designates TRBD1, a call that cannot be tested without DNA. The CDR3 extends over 14 amino acids. Germline assignment: CDR1 DFQATT and CDR2 SNEGSKA (reference sequence). The CDR3 is CSCKQGSRTDTQYF.

The chain joins TRBV10-3 to TRBJ1-5. The germline CDR1 and CDR2 sequences are ENHRY and SYGVKD. This CDR3 has 15 amino acids. The CDR3 protein is CAISESRSSNQPQHF.

The J gene is TRBJ1-3, the V gene TRBV4-2; TCRdb designates TRBD1, a call that cannot be tested without DNA. There are 16 residues in the CDR3. Germline-derived CDR1 and CDR2 are LGHNA and YNFKEQ. The CDR3 region is CASSRSEGERGNTIYF.

The chain employs TRBV7-9 and TRBJ1-2. CDR3 length equals 11 residues. The germline CDR1 and CDR2 sequences are SEHNR and FQNEAQ (reference sequence). The CDR3: CASSSYSLGTF.

The chain uses TRBV2 and TRBJ1-5. Germline-derived CDR1 and CDR2 are SNHLY and FYNNEI. This CDR3 contains 14 residues. The CDR3 region is CASNSGGLGQPQHF.

This sequence joins TRBV11-2 and TRBJ2-5; with no DNA, the TCRdb D assignment of TRBD2 cannot be verified. The CDR3 contains 17 residues. Germline CDR1 is SGHAT and CDR2 is FQNNGV. The CDR3: CASSLGSVAAYQETQYF.

The rearrangement uses TRBV5-6 and TRBJ2-1; TCRdb names TRBD2, which stays unverified in the absence of DNA. The CDR3 consists of 17 residues. Germline V gene lookup returns CDR1 SGHDT and CDR2 YYEEEE. CDR3 region: CASSLDGWTSGDNEQFF.

This chain connects TRBV28 to TRBJ1-5; TCRdb reports TRBD1, a call that lacks DNA to check it against. Germline V gene data show CDR1 as MDHEN and CDR2 as SYDVKM. This CDR3 is built from 17 residues. Here the CDR3 reads CASSLRRDKPSNQPQHF.

The V and J genes are TRBV10-3 and TRBJ2-1; the TRBD1 assignment by TCRdb is unverifiable without DNA. Germline lookup yields CDR1 ENHRY and CDR2 SYGVKD. CDR3 length: 15 amino acids. The CDR3 loop is CAISGEQGVINEQFF.

V is TRBV5-1 and J is TRBJ2-3; TCRdb reports TRBD1, a call that lacks DNA to check it against. CDR1 is SGHRS and CDR2 is YFSETQ in the germline V gene. The CDR3 has 16 amino acids. The CDR3 here is CASRLGQGRSTDTQYF. The variable domain in full, with the rest retrieved from reference TRBV5-1 and TRBJ2-3, is KAGVTQTPRYLIKTRGQQVTLSCSPISGHRSVSWYQQTPGQGLQFLFEYFSETQRNKGNFPGRFSGRQFSNSRSEMNVSTLELGDSALYLCASRLGQGRSTDTQYFGPGTRLTVL.

The chain employs TRBV12-3 or TRBV12-4 and TRBJ2-1; the TCRdb D gene call, TRBD1, has no DNA to confirm it. This CDR3 has 13 residues. CDR3: CASRQRRIWEQFF.

The chain has TRBV27 and TRBJ2-7. Germline CDR1 reads MNHEY; CDR2 reads SMNVEV (reference sequence). CDR3 length: 13 residues. The CDR3 spells CASSPVPTYEQYF.

This chain joins TRBV30 and TRBJ2-6. The CDR3 runs to 13 residues. Germline lookup yields CDR1 GTSNPN and CDR2 SVGIG (reference sequence). The CDR3 spells CARDQRGANVLTF.

The V call is TRBV19, the J call TRBJ1-5; without DNA, the TCRdb call of TRBD1 cannot be checked. The CDR3 has 16 residues. Per the germline V gene, CDR1 is LNHDA and CDR2 is SQIVND (reference sequence). CDR3 sequence reads: CASNDPGQGASQPQHF.

CDR3 in amino acids: CASTQRLVSGEQFF. J is TRBJ2-1 and V is TRBV6-2 or TRBV6-3; there is no DNA to check the TCRdb D call of TRBD1. The CDR3 consists of 14 residues. From germline, CDR1 is MNHEY and CDR2 SVGEGT.

The J gene is TRBJ1-1, the V gene TRBV12-3 or TRBV12-4; the D call from TCRdb, TRBD1, cannot be confirmed without DNA. The CDR3 covers 15 residues. The CDR3 loop is CASSAGRGMNTEAFF.

This chain links TRBV14 with TRBJ2-2. The germline CDR1 and CDR2 sequences are SGHDN and FVKESK. This CDR3 is built from 13 residues. The CDR3: CASSQETVGELFF. Variable domain in full (rest from reference TRBV14 and TRBJ2-2): EAGVTQFPSHSVIEKGQTVTLRCDPISGHDNLYWYRRVMGKEIKFLLHFVKESKQDESGMPNNRFLAERTGGTYSTLKVQPAELEDSGVYFCASSQETVGELFFGEGSRLTVL.

V is TRBV20-1 and J is TRBJ2-5; TCRdb's assignment of TRBD1 cannot be checked, as there is no DNA. The CDR3 spans 14 residues. From germline, CDR1 is DFQATT and CDR2 SNEGSKA (reference sequence). The CDR3 is CSAGSLQGQETQYF.

This sequence joins TRBV5-1 and TRBJ2-6. The CDR3 runs to 15 residues. Germline V lookup: CDR1 SGHRS, CDR2 YFSETQ. The CDR3 reads CASSLVISGANVLTF.

The CDR3 spells CSARSPGNGYEQYF. The rearrangement joins TRBV20-1 to TRBJ2-7; absent DNA, TCRdb's TRBD2 call cannot be checked. Germline V CDR1 and CDR2: DFQATT, SNEGSKA (reference sequence). This CDR3 is built from 14 residues.

The CDR3 region is CSATRLAGERETQYF. The chain links TRBV20-1 to TRBJ2-3; TCRdb's D call of TRBD2 is untestable without DNA. CDR3 size: 15 residues. The V gene's germline CDR1 is DFQATT and CDR2 SNEGSKA (reference sequence).

This chain's CDR3 is CASSSRQGETLYGYTF. The chain joins TRBV11-2 to TRBJ1-2; the D gene TCRdb calls, TRBD1, cannot be checked with no DNA. Germline CDR1 reads SGHAT; CDR2 reads FQNNGV. This CDR3 region has 16 residues.

The V gene is TRBV29-1, the J gene TRBJ1-1; absent DNA, TCRdb's TRBD1 call cannot be checked. Per the germline V gene, CDR1 is SQVTM and CDR2 is ANQGSEA. The CDR3 loop spans 14 amino acids. This CDR3 is CSVEDAALSTEAFF.

V usage is TRBV5-5 and J usage is TRBJ2-7; TCRdb calls TRBD1, which cannot be checked without DNA. The CDR3 spans 15 residues. Germline V CDR1 and CDR2: SGHKS, YYEKEE (reference sequence). The CDR3 sequence is CASSLTGLRAYEQYF.

The chain recombines TRBV25-1 with TRBJ2-7. Looked up from germline, CDR1 is MGHDK and CDR2 is SYGVNS. The CDR3 loop spans 12 amino acids. The CDR3 sequence: CASRGSSYEQYF.

The chain's CDR3 is CASKREPTDTQYF. V gene TRBV2 combines with J gene TRBJ2-3; the TCRdb call, TRBD2, lacks DNA for checking. The CDR3 extends over 13 amino acids. The germline V gene has CDR1 SNHLY and CDR2 FYNNEI.

This chain connects TRBV3-1 to TRBJ2-3. Germline assignment: CDR1 LGHDT and CDR2 YNNKEL (reference sequence). The CDR3 is 11 residues long. CDR3 residues: CASQGPDTQYF.